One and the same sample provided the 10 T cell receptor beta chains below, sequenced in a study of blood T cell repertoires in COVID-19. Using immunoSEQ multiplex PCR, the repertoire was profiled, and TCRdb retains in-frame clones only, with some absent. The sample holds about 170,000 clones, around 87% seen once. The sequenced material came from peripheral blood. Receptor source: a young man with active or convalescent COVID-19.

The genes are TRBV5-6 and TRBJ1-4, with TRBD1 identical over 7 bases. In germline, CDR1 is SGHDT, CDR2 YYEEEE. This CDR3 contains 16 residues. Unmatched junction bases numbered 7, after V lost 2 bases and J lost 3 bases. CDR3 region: CASSLLSTGSNEKLFF. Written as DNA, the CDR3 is TGTGCCAGCAGCTTACTGTCGACAGGGTCTAATGAAAAACTGTTTTTT.

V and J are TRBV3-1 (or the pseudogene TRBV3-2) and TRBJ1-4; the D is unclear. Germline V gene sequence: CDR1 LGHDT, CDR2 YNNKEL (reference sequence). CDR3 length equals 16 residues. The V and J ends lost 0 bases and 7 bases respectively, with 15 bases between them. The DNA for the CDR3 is TGTGCCAGCAGCCAAGAGTTTGGAGTGTTTGGTGAAAAACTGTTTTTT. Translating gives CASSQEFGVFGEKLFF.

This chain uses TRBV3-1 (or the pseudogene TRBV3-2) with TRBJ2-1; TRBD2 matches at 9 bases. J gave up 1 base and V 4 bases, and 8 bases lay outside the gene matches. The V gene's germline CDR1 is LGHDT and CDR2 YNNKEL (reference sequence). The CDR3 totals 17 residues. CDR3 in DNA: TGTGCCAGCAGCCCCCGGACGAGCGGGGGGTCCTACAATGAGCAGTTCTTC. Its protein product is CASSPRTSGGSYNEQFF.

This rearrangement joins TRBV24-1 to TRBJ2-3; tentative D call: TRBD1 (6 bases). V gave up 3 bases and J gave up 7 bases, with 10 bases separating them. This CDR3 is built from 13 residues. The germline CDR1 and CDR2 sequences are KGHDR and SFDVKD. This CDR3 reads CATSDPTGNTQYF. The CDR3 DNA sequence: TGTGCCACCAGTGATCCTACAGGGAATACGCAGTATTTT.

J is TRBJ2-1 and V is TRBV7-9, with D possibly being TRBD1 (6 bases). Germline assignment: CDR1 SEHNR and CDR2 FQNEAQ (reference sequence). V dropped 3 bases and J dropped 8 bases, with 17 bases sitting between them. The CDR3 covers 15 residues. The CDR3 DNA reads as TGTGCCAGCAGCTTCAGGGCAGGGGAGTTTCATGAGCAGTTCTTC. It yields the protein CASSFRAGEFHEQFF.

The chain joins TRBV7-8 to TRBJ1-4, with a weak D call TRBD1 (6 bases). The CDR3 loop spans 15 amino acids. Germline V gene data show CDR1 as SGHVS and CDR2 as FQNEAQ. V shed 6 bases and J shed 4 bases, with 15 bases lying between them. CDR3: CASRKEGQNNEKLFF. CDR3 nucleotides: TGTGCCAGCAGGAAGGAAGGACAGAATAATGAAAAACTGTTTTTT.

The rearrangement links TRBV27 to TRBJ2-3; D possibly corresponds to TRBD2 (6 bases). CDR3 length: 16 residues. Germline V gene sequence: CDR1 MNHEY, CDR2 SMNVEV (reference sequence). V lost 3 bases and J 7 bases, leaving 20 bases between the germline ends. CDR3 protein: CASSFSQRTTAHTQYF. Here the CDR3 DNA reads TGTGCCAGCAGTTTTTCCCAGAGGACTACGGCGCATACGCAGTATTTT.

The CDR3 spells CASSDRVAGFYGYTF. The CDR3 DNA is TGTGCCAGCAGTGATAGGGTCGCAGGGTTCTATGGCTACACCTTC. V is TRBV2 and J is TRBJ1-2; weak D call: TRBD1 (5 bases). Germline loops: CDR1 SNHLY, CDR2 FYNNEI. V lost 3 bases to trimming and J lost 4 bases, with 15 bases between them. The CDR3 has 15 amino acids. Variable domain in full (rest from reference TRBV2 and TRBJ1-2): EPEVTQTPSHQVTQMGQEVILRCVPISNHLYFYWYRQILGQKVEFLVSFYNNEISEKSEIFDDQFSVERPDGSNFTLKIRSTKLEDSAMYFCASSDRVAGFYGYTFGSGTRLTVV.

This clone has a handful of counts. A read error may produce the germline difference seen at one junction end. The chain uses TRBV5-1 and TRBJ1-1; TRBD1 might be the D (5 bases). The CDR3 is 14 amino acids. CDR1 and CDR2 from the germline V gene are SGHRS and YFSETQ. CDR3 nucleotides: TGCGCCAGCACCACGGGGGAGGGGAACGCTGAAGCTTTCTTT. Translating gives CASTTGEGNAEAFF.

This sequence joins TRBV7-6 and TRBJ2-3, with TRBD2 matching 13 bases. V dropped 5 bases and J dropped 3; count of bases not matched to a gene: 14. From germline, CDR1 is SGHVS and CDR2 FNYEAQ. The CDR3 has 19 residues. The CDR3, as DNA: TGTGCCAGCAGCCCGGGACCGGGACTAGCGGGGACCTCAACAGATACGCAGTATTTT. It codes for CASSPGPGLAGTSTDTQYF.